This T cell receptor (beta chain) emerged from a study of CD8 T cells in Susac syndrome. V dropped 3 bases and J dropped 2 bases, with 8 bases sitting between them. CDR3 length: 13 residues. Reverse transcription of roughly 0.45 to 1 ug RNA was carried out with random hexamers. Across 54 Vbeta and 13 Jbeta, immunoSEQ multiplex PCR amplified TCR beta CDR3. TCRdb called the immunoSEQ multiplex PCR reads again in MiXCR, with one record for every CDR3 protein. Here the sample spans 200,000 to 250,000 distinct CDR3 sequences, just over 90% being singletons. Sequencing targeted TCR beta in blood CD8+ and CD4+ T cells. The multiple sclerosis controls comprised treatment-naive patients whose relapsing-remitting disease was stable or active.

The chain uses TRBV12-3 or TRBV12-4 and TRBJ2-7; TRBD2 might be the D (5 bases). The clonotype was recovered from a human donor with multiple sclerosis. Sequencing was carried out using CD4+ T cells from PBMCs. CDR3 sequence reads: CASSLNSAYEQYV. In nucleotides, the CDR3 is TGTGCCAGCAGTTTGAATAGCGCCTACGAGCAGTACGTC.